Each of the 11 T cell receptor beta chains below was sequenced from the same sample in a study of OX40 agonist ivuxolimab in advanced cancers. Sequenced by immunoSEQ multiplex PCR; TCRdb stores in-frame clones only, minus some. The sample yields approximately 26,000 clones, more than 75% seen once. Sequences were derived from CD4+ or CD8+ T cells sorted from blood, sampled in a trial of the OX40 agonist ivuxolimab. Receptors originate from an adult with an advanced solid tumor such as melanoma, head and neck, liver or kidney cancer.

The CDR3 spells CASSLIGDEQYF. CDR3 in DNA: TGTGCCAGCAGCTTAATAGGTGACGAGCAGTACTTC. The chain carries TRBV7-6 and TRBJ2-7; no clear D gene. Germline V gives CDR1 SGHVS, CDR2 FNYEAQ. The ends were cut back, 2 bases at V and 5 bases at J, with 7 bases in the middle. The CDR3 is 12 residues long.

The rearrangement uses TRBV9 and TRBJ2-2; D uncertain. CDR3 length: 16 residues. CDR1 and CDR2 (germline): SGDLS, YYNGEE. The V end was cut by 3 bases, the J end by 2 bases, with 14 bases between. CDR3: CASSDEYTGNTGELFF. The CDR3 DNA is TGTGCCAGCAGCGACGAATATACGGGCAACACCGGGGAGCTGTTTTTT.

CDR3 DNA: TGTGCCAGCAGTTACGGGAGCGGGGGTTACAATGAGCAGTTCTTC. Its protein is CASSYGSGGYNEQFF. The chain has TRBV6-6 and TRBJ2-1; 8 positions agree with TRBD2. CDR1 and CDR2 from the germline V gene are MNHNY and SVGAGI (reference sequence). CDR3 size: 15 residues. The junction had 4 bases not matched to a gene; V was cut back by 2 bases and J by 4 bases.

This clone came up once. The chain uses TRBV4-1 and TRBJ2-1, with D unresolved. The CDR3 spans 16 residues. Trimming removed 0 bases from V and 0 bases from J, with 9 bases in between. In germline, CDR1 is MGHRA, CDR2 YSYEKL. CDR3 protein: CASSQDGQSSYNEQFF. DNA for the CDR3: TGCGCCAGCAGCCAAGACGGGCAAAGCTCCTACAATGAGCAGTTCTTC.

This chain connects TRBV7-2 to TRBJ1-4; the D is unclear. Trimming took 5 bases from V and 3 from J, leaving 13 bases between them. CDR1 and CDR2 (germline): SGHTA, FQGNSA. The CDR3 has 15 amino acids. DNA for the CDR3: TGTGCCAGCAGCCCGAGCCCAGCGGCTAATGAAAAACTGTTTTTT. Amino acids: CASSPSPAANEKLFF. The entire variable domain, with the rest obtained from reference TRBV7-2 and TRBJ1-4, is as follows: GAGVSQSPSNKVTEKGKDVELRCDPISGHTALYWYRQSLGQGLEFLIYFQGNSAPDKSGLPSDRFSAERTGGSVSTLTIQRTQQEDSAVYLCASSPSPAANEKLFFGSGTQLSVL.

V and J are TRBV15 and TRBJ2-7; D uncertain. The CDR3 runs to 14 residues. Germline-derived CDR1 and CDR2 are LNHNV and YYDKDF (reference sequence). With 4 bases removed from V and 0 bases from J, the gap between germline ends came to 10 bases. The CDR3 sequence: CATSIQTDSYEQYF. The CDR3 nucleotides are TGTGCCACCAGCATTCAGACGGACTCCTACGAGCAGTACTTC.

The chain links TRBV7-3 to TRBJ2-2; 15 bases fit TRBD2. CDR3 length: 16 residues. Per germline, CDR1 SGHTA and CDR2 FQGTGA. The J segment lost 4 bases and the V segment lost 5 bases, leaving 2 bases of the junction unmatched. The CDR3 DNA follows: TGTGCCAGCAGCCCGGGACTAGCGGGGGGCACCGGGGAGCTGTTTTTT. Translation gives CASSPGLAGGTGELFF.

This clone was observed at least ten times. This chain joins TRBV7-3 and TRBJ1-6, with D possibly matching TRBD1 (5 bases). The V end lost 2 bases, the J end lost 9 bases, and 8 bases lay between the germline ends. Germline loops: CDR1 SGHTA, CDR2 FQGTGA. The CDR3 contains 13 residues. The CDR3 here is CASSLSGTSPLHF. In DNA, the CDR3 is TGTGCCAGCAGCTTATCCGGGACTTCACCCCTCCACTTT.

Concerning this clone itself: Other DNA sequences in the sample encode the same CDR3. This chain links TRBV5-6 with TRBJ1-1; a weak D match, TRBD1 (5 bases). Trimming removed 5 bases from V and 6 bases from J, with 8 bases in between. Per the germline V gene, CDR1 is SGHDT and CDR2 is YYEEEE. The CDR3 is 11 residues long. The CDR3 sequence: CASSLGAEAFF. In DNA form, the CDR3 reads TGTGCCAGCAGTCTAGGGGCTGAAGCTTTCTTT. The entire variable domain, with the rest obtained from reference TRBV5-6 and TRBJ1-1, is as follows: DAGVTQSPTHLIKTRGQQVTLRCSPKSGHDTVSWYQQALGQGPQFIFQYYEEEERQRGNFPDRFSGHQFPNYSSELNVNALLLGDSALYLCASSLGAEAFFGQGTRLTVV.

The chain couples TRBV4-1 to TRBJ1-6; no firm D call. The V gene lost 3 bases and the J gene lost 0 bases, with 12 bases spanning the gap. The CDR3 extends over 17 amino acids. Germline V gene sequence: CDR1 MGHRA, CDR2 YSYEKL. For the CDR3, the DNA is TGCGCCAGCAGCCACGATACACCGAGCTCCTATAATTCACCCCTCCACTTT. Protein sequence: CASSHDTPSSYNSPLHF.

CDR3 nucleotide sequence: TGTGCCAGCAGCCCCGAGGGGGGTACCCCGTGGTACGAGCAGTACTTC. Translating gives CASSPEGGTPWYEQYF. The rearrangement joins TRBV5-4 to TRBJ2-7; D may correspond to TRBD1 or TRBD2 (6 bases each). CDR1 and CDR2 (germline): SGHNT, YYREEE (reference sequence). V was cut by 4 bases and J by 4 bases, with 21 bases left in between. The CDR3 totals 16 residues.